These 2 T cell receptor beta chains originate from one sample sequenced in a study of blood T cell repertoires in COVID-19. Using immunoSEQ multiplex PCR, the repertoire was profiled, and TCRdb retains in-frame clones only, with some absent. Of 180,000 or so clones listed, around 80% are singletons. Source material: PBMCs or T cells enriched from blood (not recorded which). Source of these receptors: a man aged 60 to 75 who had been exposed to COVID-19.

With regard to this clone: This sequence may be a read error, since a much larger clone differs from it by one base. The chain uses TRBV5-4 and TRBJ2-7; TRBD2 matches 9 bases. Germline lookup yields CDR1 SGHNT and CDR2 YYREEE (reference sequence). The J segment lost 3 bases and the V segment lost 2 bases, leaving 6 bases of the junction unmatched. CDR3 length equals 15 residues. CDR3 region: CASSLGVSGSYEQYF. The CDR3 nucleotides read TGTGCCAGCAGCTTAGGGGTTAGCGGGAGCTACGAGCAGTACTTC. Full variable domain (outside the CDR3, taken from reference TRBV5-4 and TRBJ2-7): ETGVTQSPTHLIKTRGQQVTLRCSSQSGHNTVSWYQQALGQGPQFIFQYYREEENGRGNFPPRFSGLQFPNYSSELNVNALELDDSALYLCASSLGVSGSYEQYFGPGTRLTVT.

This clone was recorded a few times. The chain couples TRBV2 to TRBJ2-2; 8 nucleotides line up with TRBD1. Trimming cost V 3 bases and J 8 bases; bases outside gene matches: 14. The CDR3 totals 17 residues. The V gene's germline CDR1 is SNHLY and CDR2 FYNNEI. CDR3 DNA sequence: TGTGCCAGCAGTGACCCCGGACAGGGAACGGGGTTGGGGGAGCTGTTTTTT. This translates into CASSDPGQGTGLGELFF.